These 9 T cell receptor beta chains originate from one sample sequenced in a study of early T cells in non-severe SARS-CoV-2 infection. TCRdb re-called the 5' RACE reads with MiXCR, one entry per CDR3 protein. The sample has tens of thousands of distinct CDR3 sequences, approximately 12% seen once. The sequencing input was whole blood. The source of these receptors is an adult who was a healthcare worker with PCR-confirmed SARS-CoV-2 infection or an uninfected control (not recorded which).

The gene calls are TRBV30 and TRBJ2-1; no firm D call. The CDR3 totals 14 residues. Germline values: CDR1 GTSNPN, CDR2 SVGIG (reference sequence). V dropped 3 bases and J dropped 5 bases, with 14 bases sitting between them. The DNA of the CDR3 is TGTGCCTGGAGAGGACCGCTAAAGAACAATGAGCAGTTCTTC. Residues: CAWRGPLKNNEQFF.

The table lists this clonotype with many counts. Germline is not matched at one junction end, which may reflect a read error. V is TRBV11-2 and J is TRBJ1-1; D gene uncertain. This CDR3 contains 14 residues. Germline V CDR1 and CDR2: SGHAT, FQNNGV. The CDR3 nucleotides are TGTGCCAGCAGCGCGAGGCGGCAGAACACTGAAGTTTTCTTT. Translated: CASSARRQNTEVFF.

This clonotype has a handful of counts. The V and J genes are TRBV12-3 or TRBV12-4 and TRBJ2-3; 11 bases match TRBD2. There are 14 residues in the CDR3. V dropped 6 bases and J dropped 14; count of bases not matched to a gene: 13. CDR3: CASSLSGGALSVYF. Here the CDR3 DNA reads TGTGCCAGCAGCCTTAGCGGGGGGGCCCTTAGTGTGTATTTT.

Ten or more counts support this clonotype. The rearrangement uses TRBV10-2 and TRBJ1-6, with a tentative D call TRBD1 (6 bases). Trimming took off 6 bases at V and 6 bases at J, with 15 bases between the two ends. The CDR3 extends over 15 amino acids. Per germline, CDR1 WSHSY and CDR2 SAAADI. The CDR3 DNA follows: TGCGCCAGCAGCCCTACAGGGTTTGGTAATTCACCCCTCCACTTT. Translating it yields CASSPTGFGNSPLHF.

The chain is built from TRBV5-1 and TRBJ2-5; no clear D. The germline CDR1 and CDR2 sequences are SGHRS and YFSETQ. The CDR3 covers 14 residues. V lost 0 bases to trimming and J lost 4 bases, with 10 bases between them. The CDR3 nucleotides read TGCGCCAGCAGCTTGGCCCCCCTTAGAGAGACCCAGTACTTC. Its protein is CASSLAPLRETQYF.

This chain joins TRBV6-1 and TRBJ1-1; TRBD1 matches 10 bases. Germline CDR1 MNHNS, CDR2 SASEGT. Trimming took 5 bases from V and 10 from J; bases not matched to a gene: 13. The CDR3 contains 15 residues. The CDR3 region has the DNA TGTGCCAGCAGTTTTCAGAACCGGGACAGGGGAAGAGCTTTCTTT. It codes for CASSFQNRDRGRAFF.

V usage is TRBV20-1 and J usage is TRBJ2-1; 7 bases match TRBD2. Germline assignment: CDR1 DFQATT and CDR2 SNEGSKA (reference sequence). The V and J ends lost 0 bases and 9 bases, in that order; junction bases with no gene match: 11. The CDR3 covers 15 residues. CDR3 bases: TGCAGTGCTAGAGATATGGCGGGGGAGATATGTGAGCAGTTCTTC. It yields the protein CSARDMAGEICEQFF.

CDR3 nucleotide sequence: TGTGCCAGCAGCTCCTTGGCGGGGGCCCCTCGGGAGCAGTTCTTC. Its translation is CASSSLAGAPREQFF. The V and J genes are TRBV7-8 and TRBJ2-1, with D possibly matching TRBD2 (7 bases). Trimming pared 4 bases from V and 10 bases from J, leaving 20 bases between. The germline V gene has CDR1 SGHVS and CDR2 FQNEAQ. CDR3 length: 15 amino acids.

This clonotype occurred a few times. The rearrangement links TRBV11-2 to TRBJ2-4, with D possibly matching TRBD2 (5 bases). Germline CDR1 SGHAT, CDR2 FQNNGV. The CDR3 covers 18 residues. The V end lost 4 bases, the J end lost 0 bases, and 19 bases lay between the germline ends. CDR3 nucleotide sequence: TGTGCCAGCAGCTCCCGAGGCCGGGATCCCGGAGCCAAAAACATTCAGTACTTC. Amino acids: CASSSRGRDPGAKNIQYF.